This entry describes one TCR beta chain. The data derive from a study of blood T cell repertoires in COVID-19. Study background: There were acute and convalescent COVID-19 samples, and they came from the United States, Italy and Spain.

The J segment lost 5 bases and the V segment lost 1 base, leaving 9 bases of the junction unmatched. Germline V gene sequence: CDR1 KGHSH, CDR2 LQKENI. The CDR3 loop spans 17 amino acids. TCRdb's table, derived via immunoSEQ multiplex PCR, lists solely in-frame clones and lacks some. The table includes under 450,000 clones, around 84% detected once. The TCR sequence derives from a human donor with acute or convalescent COVID-19. The donor label of this sample is uncertain. The chain carries TRBV18 and TRBJ2-3; 10 positions agree with TRBD2. The sample comprised peripheral blood. The CDR3 spells CASSPRPASGGLDTQYF. CDR3 bases: TGTGCCAGCTCACCACGACCGGCTAGCGGGGGCCTAGATACGCAGTATTTT.